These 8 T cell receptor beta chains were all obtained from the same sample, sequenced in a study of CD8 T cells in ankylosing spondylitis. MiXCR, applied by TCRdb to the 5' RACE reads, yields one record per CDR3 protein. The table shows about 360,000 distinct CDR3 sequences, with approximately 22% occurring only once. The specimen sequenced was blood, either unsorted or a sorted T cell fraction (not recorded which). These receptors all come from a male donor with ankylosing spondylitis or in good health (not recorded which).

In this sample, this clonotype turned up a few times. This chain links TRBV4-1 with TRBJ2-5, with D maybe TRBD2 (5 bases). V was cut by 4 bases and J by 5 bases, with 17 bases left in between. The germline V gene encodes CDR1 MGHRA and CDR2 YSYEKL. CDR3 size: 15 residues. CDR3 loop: CASSPSSYGEETQYF. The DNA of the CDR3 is TGCGCCAGCAGCCCCTCATCCTACGGGGAGGAGACCCAGTACTTC.

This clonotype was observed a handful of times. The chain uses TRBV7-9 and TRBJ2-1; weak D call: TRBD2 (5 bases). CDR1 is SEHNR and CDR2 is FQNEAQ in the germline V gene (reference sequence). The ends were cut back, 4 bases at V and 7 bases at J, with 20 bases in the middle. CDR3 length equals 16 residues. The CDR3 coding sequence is TGTGCCAGCAGCTCCAGCCCAGCGGACCCACGGAATGAGCAGTTCTTC. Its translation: CASSSSPADPRNEQFF.

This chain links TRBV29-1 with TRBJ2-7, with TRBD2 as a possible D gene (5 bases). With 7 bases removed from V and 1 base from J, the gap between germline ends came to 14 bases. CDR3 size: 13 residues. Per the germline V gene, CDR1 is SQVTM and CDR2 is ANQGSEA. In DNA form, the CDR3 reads TGCAGCGCGGATTTCGGGGAATCCTACGAGCAGTACTTC. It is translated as CSADFGESYEQYF.

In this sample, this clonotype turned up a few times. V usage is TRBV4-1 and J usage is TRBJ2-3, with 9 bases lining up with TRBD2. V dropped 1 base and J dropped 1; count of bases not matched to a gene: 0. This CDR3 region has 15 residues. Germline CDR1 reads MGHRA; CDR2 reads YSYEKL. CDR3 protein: CASSQASGGTDTQYF. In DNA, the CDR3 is TGCGCCAGCAGCCAAGCTAGCGGGGGCACAGATACGCAGTATTTT.

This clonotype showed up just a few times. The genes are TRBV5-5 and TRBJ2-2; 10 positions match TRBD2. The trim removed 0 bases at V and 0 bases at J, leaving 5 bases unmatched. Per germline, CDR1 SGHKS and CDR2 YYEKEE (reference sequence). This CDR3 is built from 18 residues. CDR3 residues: CASSLAGSGGPNTGELFF. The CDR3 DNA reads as TGTGCCAGCAGCTTGGCCGGTAGCGGGGGGCCGAACACCGGGGAGCTGTTTTTT.

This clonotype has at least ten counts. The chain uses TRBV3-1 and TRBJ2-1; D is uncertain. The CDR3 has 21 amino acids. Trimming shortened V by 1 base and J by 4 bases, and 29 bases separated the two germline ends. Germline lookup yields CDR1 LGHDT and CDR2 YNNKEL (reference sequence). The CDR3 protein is CASSQVPPRPDLVPWYNEQFF. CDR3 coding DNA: TGTGCCAGCAGCCAAGTCCCACCCCGCCCCGACCTAGTACCGTGGTACAATGAGCAGTTCTTC.

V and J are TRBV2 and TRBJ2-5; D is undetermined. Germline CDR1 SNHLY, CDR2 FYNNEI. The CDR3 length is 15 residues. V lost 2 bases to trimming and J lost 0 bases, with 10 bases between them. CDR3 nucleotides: TGTGCCAGCAGTGAATGGCGGCGAAACCAAGAGACCCAGTACTTC. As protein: CASSEWRRNQETQYF.

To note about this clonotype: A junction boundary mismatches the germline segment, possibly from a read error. CDR3: CSAGEVGREAAGNTIYF. The CDR3 DNA follows: TGCAGTGCTGGAGAGGTGGGCAGGGAGGCCGCTGGGAACACCATATATTTT. This rearrangement joins TRBV20-1 to TRBJ1-3; D may be TRBD1 (5 bases). This CDR3 contains 17 residues. Germline CDR1 DFQATT, CDR2 SNEGSKA (reference sequence).